The TCR beta chain described here comes from a study of radiotherapy plus CTLA-4 blockade in lung cancer. Some clones are missing from TCRdb's copy, which holds only in-frame ones; the method was immunoSEQ multiplex PCR. This sample has some 40,000 clones, with 77% found just once. Sequencing used peripheral blood, obtained from a patient treated with radiotherapy plus ipilimumab. This sequence was found in a human donor with non-small cell lung cancer whose response to radiotherapy plus ipilimumab could not be evaluated.

The CDR3 DNA reads TGCGCCAGCAGCTTGAATGTGGGCTCCCTAAGCTATAATTCACCCCTCCACTTT. Its protein is CASSLNVGSLSYNSPLHF. The rearrangement joins TRBV5-1 to TRBJ1-6; no reliable D call. The CDR3 is 18 residues long. V lost 1 base, J lost 3 bases, and 17 bases lay in between. Germline V lookup: CDR1 SGHRS, CDR2 YFSETQ.